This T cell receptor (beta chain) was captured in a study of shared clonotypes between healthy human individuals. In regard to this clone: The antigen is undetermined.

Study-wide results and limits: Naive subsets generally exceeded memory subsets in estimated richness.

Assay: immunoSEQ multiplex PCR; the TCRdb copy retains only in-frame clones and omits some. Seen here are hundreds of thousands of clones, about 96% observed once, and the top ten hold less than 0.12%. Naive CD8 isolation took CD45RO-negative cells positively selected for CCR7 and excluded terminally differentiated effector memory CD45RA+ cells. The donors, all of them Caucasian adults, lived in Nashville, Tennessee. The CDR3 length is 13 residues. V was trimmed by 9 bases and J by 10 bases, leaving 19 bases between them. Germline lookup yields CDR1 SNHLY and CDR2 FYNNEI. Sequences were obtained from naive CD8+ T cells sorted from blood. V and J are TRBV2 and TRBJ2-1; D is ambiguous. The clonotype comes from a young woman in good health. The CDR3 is CASGRPILGEQFF. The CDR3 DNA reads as TGTGCCAGTGGGCGCCCGATCCTTGGGGAGCAGTTCTTC.